This TCR beta chain was sequenced for a study of blood T cell repertoires in COVID-19. Study at large: Samples came from the United States, Italy and Spain, spanning acute and convalescent COVID-19.

This CDR3 has 15 amino acids. From germline, CDR1 is SGHRS and CDR2 YFSETQ. V was pared by 2 bases and J by 0 bases, with 9 bases between. This clone showed up just a few times. Sequencing was performed with immunoSEQ multiplex PCR; in TCRdb, only in-frame clones are kept and a portion is missing. The table includes roughly 200,000 clones, approximately 86% detected once. This receptor was identified in a woman aged 55-70 years with acute COVID-19. The sequencing input was PBMCs or T cells enriched from blood (not recorded which). The chain links TRBV5-1 to TRBJ1-3, with D perhaps TRBD1 (6 bases). The CDR3 DNA reads TGCGCCAGCAGCTTTACCAGGGGCTCTGGAAACACCATATATTTT. Translating gives CASSFTRGSGNTIYF.